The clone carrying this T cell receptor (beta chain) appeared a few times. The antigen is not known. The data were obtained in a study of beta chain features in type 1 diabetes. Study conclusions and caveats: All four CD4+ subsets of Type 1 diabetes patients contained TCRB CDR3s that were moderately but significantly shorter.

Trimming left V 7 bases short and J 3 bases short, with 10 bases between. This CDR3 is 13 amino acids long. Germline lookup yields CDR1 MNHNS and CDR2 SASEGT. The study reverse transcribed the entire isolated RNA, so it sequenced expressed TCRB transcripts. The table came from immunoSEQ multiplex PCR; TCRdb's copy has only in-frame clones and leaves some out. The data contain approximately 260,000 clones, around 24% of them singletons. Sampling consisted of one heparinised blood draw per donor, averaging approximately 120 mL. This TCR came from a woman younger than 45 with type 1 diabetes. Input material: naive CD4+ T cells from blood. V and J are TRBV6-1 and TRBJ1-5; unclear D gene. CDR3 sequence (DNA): TGTGCCAGCACCATCACAATCAATCAGCCCCAGCATTTT. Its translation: CASTITINQPQHF.